These 11 T cell receptor beta chains were sequenced from one sample in a study of identical twins. TCRdb redid the calling of the 5' RACE reads with MiXCR, one entry per CDR3 protein. The table lists around 690,000 distinct CDR3 sequences, about 20% of them singletons. The same sample was also used in a study of T cells expressing NK-cell markers.

Material for sequencing was PBMCs. These receptors all stem from a woman younger than 35 in good health.

This clonotype was found many times. This sequence joins TRBV29-1 and TRBJ2-7, with D perhaps given as TRBD1 or TRBD2 (7 bases each). CDR3 length equals 14 residues. The V gene lost 7 bases and the J gene lost 3 bases, with 19 bases spanning the gap. Germline V gene sequence: CDR1 SQVTM, CDR2 ANQGSEA. This CDR3 is CSAALKRDSYEQYF. In nucleotides, the CDR3 is TGCAGCGCCGCGCTGAAGCGGGACAGCTACGAGCAGTACTTC.

V usage is TRBV4-2 and J usage is TRBJ2-1, with TRBD2 matching over 8 bases. CDR1 is LGHNA and CDR2 is YNFKEQ in the germline V gene. The CDR3 extends over 15 amino acids. V dropped 4 bases and J dropped 9; count of bases not matched to a gene: 11. CDR3 nucleotides: TGTGCCAGCAGCCTTAAGGGACTAGGCGGAGGTGAGCAGTTCTTC. This encodes CASSLKGLGGGEQFF.

V is TRBV6-1 and J is TRBJ1-1; 7 bases map to TRBD1. The V segment lost 4 bases and the J segment 5 bases; nucleotides outside the gene matches: 1. This CDR3 comprises 12 residues. The germline gives CDR1 MNHNS, CDR2 SASEGT. The CDR3 coding sequence is TGTGCCAGCAGTGTACAGGGGACTGAAGCTTTCTTT. Protein: CASSVQGTEAFF.

This clonotype appeared many times. At one end, the junction sequence differs from germline, possibly due to a read error. The chain links TRBV5-5 to TRBJ2-1; D is undetermined. Germline CDR1 SGHKS, CDR2 YYEKEE (reference sequence). The CDR3 has 13 amino acids. CDR3 protein: CASSLAGDNEQFF. The CDR3 coding sequence is TGTGCTAGCAGCTTAGCAGGAGACAATGAGCAGTTCTTC.

The chain recombines TRBV27 with TRBJ2-1, with TRBD1 matching over 8 bases. V was pared by 4 bases and J by 2 bases, with 7 bases of the junction left unmatched. CDR3 length equals 16 residues. Germline CDR1 MNHEY, CDR2 SMNVEV (reference sequence). CDR3 nucleotide sequence: TGTGCCAGCAGTTCGCAGACAGGGGCAGCCTACAATGAGCAGTTCTTC. Amino acids: CASSSQTGAAYNEQFF.

This chain links TRBV20-1 with TRBJ2-7; TRBD1 might be the D (6 bases). With 5 bases removed from V and 2 bases from J, the gap between germline ends came to 16 bases. This CDR3 spans 14 amino acids. CDR1 is DFQATT, CDR2 SNEGSKA, per germline (reference sequence). CDR3 amino acids: CSAYRVGSPYEQYF. The CDR3 DNA reads as TGCAGTGCTTACAGGGTCGGATCTCCCTACGAGCAGTACTTC.

In its sample, this clonotype was seen a few times. V and J are TRBV7-9 and TRBJ2-3; D is perhaps TRBD1 (5 bases). V was pared by 7 bases and J by 1 base, with 9 bases between. Germline loops: CDR1 SEHNR, CDR2 FQNEAQ (reference sequence). The CDR3 contains 13 residues. The CDR3 DNA follows: TGTGCCAGCATGATAGGGGGCACAGATACGCAGTATTTT. This translates into CASMIGGTDTQYF.

This clonotype was seen repeatedly, ten times or more. V usage is TRBV25-1 and J usage is TRBJ2-3, with a possible D match to TRBD2 (5 bases). This CDR3 has 13 residues. The V end was cut by 3 bases, the J end by 1 base, with 5 bases between. Germline values: CDR1 MGHDK, CDR2 SYGVNS. This chain's CDR3 is CASSDGGTDTQYF. CDR3 nucleotides: TGTGCCAGCAGTGACGGGGGCACAGATACGCAGTATTTT.

There are a few counts of this clonotype. The V call is TRBV15, the J call TRBJ2-7; 9 nucleotides match TRBD1. The germline V gene encodes CDR1 LNHNV and CDR2 YYDKDF (reference sequence). V was pared by 3 bases and J by 2 bases, with 2 bases of the junction left unmatched. This CDR3 contains 14 residues. CDR3 bases: TGTGCCACCAGCAGCCGGGACAGGGCCTACGAGCAGTACTTC. Translating it yields CATSSRDRAYEQYF.

This clonotype occurred many times. V is TRBV5-1 and J is TRBJ1-6, with D maybe TRBD1 (5 bases). There are 15 residues in the CDR3. V lost 0 bases and J lost 7, with 11 bases in between. The germline V gene encodes CDR1 SGHRS and CDR2 YFSETQ. The CDR3 DNA follows: TGCGCCAGCAGCTTGGTTGCGACAGAAAATTCACCCCTCCACTTT. It yields the protein CASSLVATENSPLHF.

This clonotype appeared a few times. The chain couples TRBV10-3 to TRBJ1-1, with D unclear. The CDR3 totals 12 residues. Germline assignment: CDR1 ENHRY and CDR2 SYGVKD. V lost 2 bases and J 1 base, leaving 2 bases between the germline ends. The CDR3 DNA reads as TGTGCCATCAGTGAGCAGAACACTGAAGCTTTCTTT. It specifies CAISEQNTEAFF.